This note documents a single TCR beta chain sequence. This clonotype has a count of ten or more. The specificity of this receptor is unknown. Within one base of it there is no much larger clone, and no base qualities were kept. TCR beta VDJ combination and CDR3 sequence profiling used genomic DNA as the template. TCR repertoire sequencing was run on an Illumina HiSeq 2000. Concerning the study's data processing: Repertoire assessment relied on Simpson's diversity index, CDR3 size and DJ length profiles, and TRBV/TRBJ rearrangement plots. Whichever DNA sequence was most abundant in the deep sequencing data was defined as the immunodominant clone. CDR3 amino acid sequences were checked for sharing between subjects and were compared against published repertoires and the VDJdb database. In-frame beta chains were kept once TCRdb had trimmed the public reads at Q25 with fastp and called clones with MiXCR. Under each unique CDR3 protein, matching rows form one entry showing the most common genes and DNA. What appears here as the V and J calls and clone size reflects TCRdb's work, not the paper's. The sample includes hundreds of thousands of distinct CDR3 sequences, with around 60% observed a single time. The top ten clones comprise under 8.5% of the sample.

This specimen belongs to a study of CD8+CD57+ T cells in acquired aplastic anemia (dated by TCRdb to the late 2010s). Looking at the study overall: A mean of around 3.2 ug of DNA, ranging from about 0.2 to 27.4 ug, was extracted from sorted CD4+ and CD8+ cells. Findings and caveats that apply to the study as a whole: Patients and healthy controls showed no significant difference in CD8+ Simpson's diversity (P=0.060). Roughly 30 CD8+ CDR3 sequences were shared between patients and controls but appeared highly expressed in patients and within their immunodominant clones.

In this study, sorted CD4+ and CD8+ T cells from the blood of healthy subjects and of severe aplastic anemia patients had their TCR repertoires deep-sequenced. Ficoll-Paque density gradient centrifugation was used to isolate peripheral blood mononuclear cells. Before DNA was extracted, CD4+ and CD8+ T cells were sorted using either FACS or magnetic beads. For CDR1 and CDR2, the germline V gene lists SGHTA and FQGNSA. The germline V end is reduced by 3 bases and the J end by 4 bases; junction bases left unmatched: 3. The CDR3 has 15 amino acids, counting the end cysteine and phenylalanine. The retained sequence is limited to the CDR3, 45 bases, with the frame set at the first base.

The chain joins TRBV7-2 to TRBJ2-7, with TRBD2 matching 13 junction bases. This TCR was recovered from a human donor with severe aplastic anemia or a healthy control (not recorded which). Sequencing was carried out using sorted CD4+, CD8+, or CD8+CD57+ T cells (not recorded which) from PBMCs. The CDR3 loop reads CASSFGLAGAYEQYF. The DNA reads TGTGCCAGCAGCTTCGGACTAGCGGGGGCGTACGAGCAGTACTTC.